This TCR beta chain was sequenced in a study of T cell responses to AZD1222 COVID-19 vaccine. Background on the study: The study pooled second doses at about 4 or about 12 weeks. Study results and limitations: All repertoire sampling was performed exclusively after the peak T cell response. Unmutated variant regions reportedly attract nearly half of all spike-specific TCRs. After two AZD1222 doses, spike-specific TCR breadth and depth rose versus day 0.

In the case of this clone: Its antigen is unidentified.

Sequencing was performed with immunoSEQ multiplex PCR; in TCRdb, only in-frame clones are kept and a portion is missing. The profile shows approximately 90,000 clones, over 80% of them singletons. Trimming shortened V by 2 bases and J by 4 bases, and 8 bases separated the two germline ends. The CDR3 spans 12 residues. From germline, CDR1 is GTSNPN and CDR2 SVGIG (reference sequence). This chain connects TRBV30 to TRBJ1-2; D is unresolved. This sequence was found in an adult in good health. Material: peripheral blood, obtained on day 0 of AZD1222 vaccination. DNA of the CDR3: TGTGCCTGGAGTACGGGGTCCTATGGCTACACCTTC. Translating gives CAWSTGSYGYTF.